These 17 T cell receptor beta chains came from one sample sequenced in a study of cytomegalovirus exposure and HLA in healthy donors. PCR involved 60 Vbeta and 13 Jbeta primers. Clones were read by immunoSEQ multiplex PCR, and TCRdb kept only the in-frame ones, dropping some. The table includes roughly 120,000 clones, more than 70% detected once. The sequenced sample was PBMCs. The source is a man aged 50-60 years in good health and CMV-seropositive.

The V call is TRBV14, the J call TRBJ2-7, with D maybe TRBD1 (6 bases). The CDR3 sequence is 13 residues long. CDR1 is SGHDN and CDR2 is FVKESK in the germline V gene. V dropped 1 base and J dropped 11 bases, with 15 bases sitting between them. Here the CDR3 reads CASSQALQGREYF. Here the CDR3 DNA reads TGTGCCAGCAGCCAAGCTCTACAGGGCCGAGAGTACTTC. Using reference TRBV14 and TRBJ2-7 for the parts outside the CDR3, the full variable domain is EAGVTQFPSHSVIEKGQTVTLRCDPISGHDNLYWYRRVMGKEIKFLLHFVKESKQDESGMPNNRFLAERTGGTYSTLKVQPAELEDSGVYFCASSQALQGREYFGPGTRLTVT.

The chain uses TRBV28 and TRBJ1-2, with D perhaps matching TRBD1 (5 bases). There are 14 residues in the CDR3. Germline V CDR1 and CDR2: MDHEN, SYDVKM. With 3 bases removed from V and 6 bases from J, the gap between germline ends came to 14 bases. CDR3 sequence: CASSFQQGIDGYTF. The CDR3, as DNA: TGTGCCAGCAGTTTTCAGCAGGGTATCGATGGCTACACCTTC.

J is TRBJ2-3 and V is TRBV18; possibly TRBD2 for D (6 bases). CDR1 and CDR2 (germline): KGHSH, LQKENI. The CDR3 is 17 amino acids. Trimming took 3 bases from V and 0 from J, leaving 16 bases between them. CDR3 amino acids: CASSPSGPRASTDTQYF. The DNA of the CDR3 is TGTGCCAGCTCACCGAGCGGGCCACGTGCTAGCACAGATACGCAGTATTTT.

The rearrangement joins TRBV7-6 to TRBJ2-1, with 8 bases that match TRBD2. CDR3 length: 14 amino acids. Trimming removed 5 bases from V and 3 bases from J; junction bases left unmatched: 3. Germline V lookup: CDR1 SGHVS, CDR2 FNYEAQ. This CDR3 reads CASSTSGHYNEQFF. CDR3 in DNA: TGTGCCAGCAGCACTAGCGGACACTACAATGAGCAGTTCTTC.

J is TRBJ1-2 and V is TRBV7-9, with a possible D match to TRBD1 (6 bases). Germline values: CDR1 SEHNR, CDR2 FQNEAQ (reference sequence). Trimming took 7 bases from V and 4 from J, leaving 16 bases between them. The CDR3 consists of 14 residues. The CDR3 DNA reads TGTGCCAGCACCTCGGACAGCTTCTTCTATGGCTACACCTTC. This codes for CASTSDSFFYGYTF.

For the CDR3, the DNA is TGTGCCAGCAGCGCTAGCGGGAGAATCTACAATGAGCAGTTCTTC. Its translation: CASSASGRIYNEQFF. The chain has TRBV11-2 and TRBJ2-1, with 10 bases fitting TRBD2. The CDR3 is made up of 15 amino acids. Germline CDR1 reads SGHAT; CDR2 reads FQNNGV. Losses at the gene ends were 5 bases for V and 3 bases for J; bases not matched to a gene: 4.

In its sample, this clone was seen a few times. CDR3 in amino acids: CASSVNLNTEAFF. CDR3 DNA: TGTGCCAGCAGCGTAAACTTGAACACTGAAGCTTTCTTT. The V and J genes are TRBV11-3 and TRBJ1-1; no reliable D call. The CDR3 loop spans 13 amino acids. The ends were cut back, 5 bases at V and 0 bases at J, with 7 bases in the middle. Germline CDR1 SGHNT, CDR2 YENEEA.

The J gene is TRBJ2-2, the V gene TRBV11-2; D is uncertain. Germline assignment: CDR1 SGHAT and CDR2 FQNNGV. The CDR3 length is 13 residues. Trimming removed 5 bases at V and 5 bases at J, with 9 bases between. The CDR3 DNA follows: TGTGCCAGCAGCGCAGTCCAAACCGGGGAGCTGTTTTTT. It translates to CASSAVQTGELFF.

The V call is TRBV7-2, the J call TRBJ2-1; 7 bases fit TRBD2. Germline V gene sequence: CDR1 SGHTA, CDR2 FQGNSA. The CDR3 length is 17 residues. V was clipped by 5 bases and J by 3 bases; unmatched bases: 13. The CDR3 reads CASSLPGVAGVYNEQFF. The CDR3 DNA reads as TGTGCCAGCAGCCTCCCAGGAGTGGCGGGAGTCTACAATGAGCAGTTCTTC.

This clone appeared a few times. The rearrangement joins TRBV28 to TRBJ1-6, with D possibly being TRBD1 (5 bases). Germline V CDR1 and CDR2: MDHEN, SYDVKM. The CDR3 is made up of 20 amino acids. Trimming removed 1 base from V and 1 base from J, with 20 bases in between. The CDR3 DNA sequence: TGTGCCAGCAGTTTATATCGGGCAGGGCACGTAATTTCCTATAATTCACCCCTCCACTTT. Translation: CASSLYRAGHVISYNSPLHF.

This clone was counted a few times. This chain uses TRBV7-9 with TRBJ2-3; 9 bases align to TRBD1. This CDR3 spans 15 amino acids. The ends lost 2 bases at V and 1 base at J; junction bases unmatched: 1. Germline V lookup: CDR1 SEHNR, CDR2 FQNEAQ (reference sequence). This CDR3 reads CASSLTGGRTDTQYF. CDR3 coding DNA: TGTGCCAGCAGCTTAACAGGGGGCCGCACAGATACGCAGTATTTT.

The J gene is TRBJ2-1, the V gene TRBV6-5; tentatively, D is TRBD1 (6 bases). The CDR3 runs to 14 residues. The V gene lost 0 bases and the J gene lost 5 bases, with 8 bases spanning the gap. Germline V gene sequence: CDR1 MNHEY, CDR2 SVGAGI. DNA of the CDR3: TGTGCCAGCAGTTACTCTAGGACAGACAATGAGCAGTTCTTC. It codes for CASSYSRTDNEQFF.

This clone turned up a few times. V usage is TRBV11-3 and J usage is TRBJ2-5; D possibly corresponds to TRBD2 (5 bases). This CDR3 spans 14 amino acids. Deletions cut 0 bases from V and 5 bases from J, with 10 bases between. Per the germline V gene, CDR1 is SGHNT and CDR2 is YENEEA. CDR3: CASSLEISSETQYF. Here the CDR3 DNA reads TGTGCCAGCAGCTTAGAAATCTCTAGCGAGACCCAGTACTTC.

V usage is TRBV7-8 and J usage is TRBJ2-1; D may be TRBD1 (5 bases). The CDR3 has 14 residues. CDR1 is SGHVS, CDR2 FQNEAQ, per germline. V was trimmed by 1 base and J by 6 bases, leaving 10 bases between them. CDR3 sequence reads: CASSLGQMANEQFF. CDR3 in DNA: TGTGCCAGCAGCTTAGGACAGATGGCCAATGAGCAGTTCTTC.

The CDR3 region has the DNA TGCGCCAGCAGCCAAGGAGGGGAGGGGGTAGGCTATGGCTACACCTTC. Encoded protein: CASSQGGEGVGYGYTF. This rearrangement joins TRBV4-3 to TRBJ1-2, with TRBD1 as a possible D gene (6 bases). V was clipped by 1 base and J by 4 bases, with 16 bases between them. Per the germline V gene, CDR1 is LGHNA and CDR2 is YSLEER. This CDR3 contains 16 residues.

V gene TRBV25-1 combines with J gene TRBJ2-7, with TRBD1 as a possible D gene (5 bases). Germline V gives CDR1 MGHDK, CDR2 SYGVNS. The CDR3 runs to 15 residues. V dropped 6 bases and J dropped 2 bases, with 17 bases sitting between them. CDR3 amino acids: CASSALGAGTYEQYF. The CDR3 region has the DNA TGTGCCAGCAGCGCCCTAGGCGCAGGGACCTACGAGCAGTACTTC.

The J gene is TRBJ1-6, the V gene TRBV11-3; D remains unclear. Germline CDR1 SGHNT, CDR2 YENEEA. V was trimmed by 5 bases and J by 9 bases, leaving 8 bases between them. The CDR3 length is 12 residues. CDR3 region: CASSLELSPLHF. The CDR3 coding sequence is TGTGCCAGCAGCCTTGAACTTTCACCCCTCCACTTT.